Below are 5 T cell receptor beta chains sequenced from a single sample in a study of T cell responses to AZD1222 COVID-19 vaccine (TCRdb year 2021). The time point label here, explained by the study, means: about 28 days (+/-7) after the second vaccine dose. The treatment or condition label of this sample denotes: meningococcal conjugate vaccine given as trial control. Library creation used the immunoSEQ multiplex PCR assay. Imported from immuneACCESS, the table was reduced by TCRdb to in-frame sequences with V and J called. These copies leave out some clones; in studies compared against another copy, an unresolved V gene accounts for under half, and the cause of the remainder is not known. The table for this sample lists more than 35,000 clones; 80% of them were counted only once. About 20% of the sample belongs to the ten largest clones. The input for sequencing was peripheral blood, taken 28 days after the second dose of the MenACWY control vaccine. All receptors derive from an adult who received the MenACWY meningococcal vaccine as a control.

The rearrangement joins TRBV18 to TRBJ2-5, with D possibly TRBD2 on 5 matching bases. V lost 3 bases to trimming and J lost 2 bases, with 10 bases between them. The CDR3 is 14 amino acids. Germline V gives CDR1 KGHSH, CDR2 LQKENI. The CDR3 nucleotides read TGTGCCAGCTCACCCGTTGAGCGGCAAGAGACCCAGTACTTC. It encodes CASSPVERQETQYF.

The chain couples TRBV19 to TRBJ2-6; no definite D call. CDR1 and CDR2 from the germline V gene are LNHDA and SQIVND (reference sequence). The V end was cut by 6 bases, the J end by 4 bases, with 16 bases between. There are 16 residues in the CDR3. The CDR3 sequence is CASRDSPVGGANVLTF. CDR3 nucleotide sequence: TGTGCCAGTAGAGATAGCCCAGTGGGAGGGGCCAACGTCCTGACTTTC. Complete variable domain (other parts from reference TRBV19 and TRBJ2-6): DGGITQSPKYLFRKEGQNVTLSCEQNLNHDAMYWYRQDPGQGLRLIYYSQIVNDFQKGDIAEGYSVSREKKESFPLTVTSAQKNPTAFYLCASRDSPVGGANVLTFGAGSRLTVL.

The chain employs TRBV6-6 and TRBJ1-2; no reliable D call. V gave up 7 bases and J gave up 2 bases, with 11 bases separating them. The CDR3 is 13 amino acids. Germline lookup yields CDR1 MNHNY and CDR2 SVGAGI (reference sequence). For the CDR3, the DNA is TGTGCCAGCACCCAGACTACCAACTATGGCTACACCTTC. Translating it yields CASTQTTNYGYTF.

The chain recombines TRBV7-9 with TRBJ1-3; D unresolved. The J call is uncertain, as TRBJ2-2 better fits the DNA end. CDR1 is SEHNR and CDR2 is FQNEAQ in the germline V gene (reference sequence). CDR3 length: 18 residues. This chain's CDR3 is CASRTGRSARTNTGELFF. CDR3 DNA sequence: TGTGCCAGCAGGACCGGGCGCTCAGCACGGACGAACACCGGGGAGCTGTTTTTT.

V and J are TRBV9 and TRBJ1-4, with TRBD1 matching over 7 bases. Germline CDR1 SGDLS, CDR2 YYNGEE. V lost 1 base and J lost 4; bases outside the gene matches: 7. The CDR3 runs to 16 residues. This CDR3 reads CASSVSSRDSNEKLFF. CDR3 coding DNA: TGTGCCAGCAGCGTATCTAGCCGGGACAGTAATGAAAAACTGTTTTTT.